The sequence of this T cell receptor (beta chain) was determined in a study of blood T cell repertoires in COVID-19. Sequencing was performed with immunoSEQ multiplex PCR; in TCRdb, only in-frame clones are kept and a portion is missing. This sample yields approximately 88,000 clones, of which just over 90% are seen a single time; 3% to 4.5% belongs to the top ten. The J segment lost 4 bases and the V segment lost 6 bases, leaving 5 bases of the junction unmatched. Germline CDR1 is SGHVS and CDR2 is FQNEAQ. There are 13 residues in the CDR3. The rearrangement uses TRBV7-8 and TRBJ2-7; TRBD1 agrees at 8 bases. The receptor comes from a woman between 50 and 59 years old in a cohort sampled during active COVID-19. Sequenced material: peripheral blood. The CDR3 DNA is TGTGCCAGCAGGAGGGGACAGGCGTACGAGCAGTACTTC. Translated, it gives CASRRGQAYEQYF.